The 29 T cell receptor beta chains presented below share a single source sample, sequenced in a study of cytomegalovirus exposure and HLA in healthy donors. Use of 60 Vbeta and 13 Jbeta primers characterized the PCR. Using immunoSEQ multiplex PCR, the repertoire was profiled, and TCRdb retains in-frame clones only, with some absent. This sample lists about 160,000 clones; its ten largest clones have 1.3%. Sequenced material: PBMCs. The receptors stem from a woman in her fifties or sixties in good health and CMV-seronegative.

V usage is TRBV25-1 and J usage is TRBJ2-2; 7 nucleotides line up with TRBD2. V lost 2 bases to trimming and J lost 5 bases; unmatched junction nucleotides: 5. Looked up from germline, CDR1 is MGHDK and CDR2 is SYGVNS. The length of the CDR3 is 15 residues. The CDR3 DNA reads TGTGCCAGCAGTGAAGGCGGGAGTGGTACCGGGGAGCTGTTTTTT. Amino acid sequence: CASSEGGSGTGELFF. Full variable domain (missing parts from reference TRBV25-1 and TRBJ2-2): EADIYQTPRYLVIGTGKKITLECSQTMGHDKMYWYQQDPGMELHLIHYSYGVNSTEKGDLSSESTVSRIRTEHFPLTLESARPSHTSQYLCASSEGGSGTGELFFGEGSRLTVL.

The rearrangement joins TRBV4-2 to TRBJ2-1, with TRBD1 identical over 8 bases. Trimming removed 4 bases from V and 9 bases from J; junction bases left unmatched: 8. This CDR3 is built from 14 residues. Germline V gene sequence: CDR1 LGHNA, CDR2 YNFKEQ. The CDR3 DNA reads as TGTGCCAGCAGCCGAAAGTGGGGACAGGCTGAGCAGTTCTTC. Its translation is CASSRKWGQAEQFF.

The chain has TRBV6-5 and TRBJ2-2; 13 positions match TRBD2. Germline CDR1 and CDR2: MNHEY and SVGAGI. With 6 bases clipped from V and 6 bases from J, the junction kept 4 bases outside the gene matches. The CDR3 is made up of 15 amino acids. The CDR3 sequence: CASSPGLAGPGELFF. The CDR3 region has the DNA TGTGCCAGCAGCCCGGGACTAGCGGGACCCGGGGAGCTGTTTTTT.

The chain employs TRBV7-6 and TRBJ1-1; 8 positions agree with TRBD1. Germline CDR1 and CDR2: SGHVS and FNYEAQ. The CDR3 sequence is 14 residues long. Unmatched junction bases numbered 7, after V lost 8 bases and J lost 2 bases. In nucleotides, the CDR3 is TGTGCCAGCGTTCAGGGGGCAGGAAACACTGAAGCTTTCTTT. It codes for CASVQGAGNTEAFF.

CDR3 in amino acids: CASSIGTGVYYGYTF. The CDR3 nucleotides are TGTGCCAGTAGTATTGGGACAGGGGTGTACTATGGCTACACCTTC. V and J are TRBV19 and TRBJ1-2; TRBD1 agrees at 10 bases. CDR3 length: 15 residues. Germline lookup yields CDR1 LNHDA and CDR2 SQIVND (reference sequence). Trimming took 3 bases from V and 3 from J; bases not matched to a gene: 4.

The chain employs TRBV6-1 and TRBJ2-5, with 8 bases fitting TRBD1. J gave up 5 bases and V 4 bases, and 9 bases lay outside the gene matches. The CDR3 is 15 amino acids. Germline V CDR1 and CDR2: MNHNS, SASEGT. CDR3 coding DNA: TGTGCCAGCAGTGCCAGGACAGGGAAAAGGGAGACCCAGTACTTC. Its translation: CASSARTGKRETQYF.

This sequence joins TRBV7-9 and TRBJ1-6, with D unclear. The CDR3 covers 15 residues. Per germline, CDR1 SEHNR and CDR2 FQNEAQ (reference sequence). Between the trimmed V and J ends, which lost 0 bases and 0 bases, there was a span of 3 bases. The CDR3 DNA is TGTGCCAGCAGCTTAGCGAGCTCCTATAATTCACCCCTCCACTTT. Translated, it gives CASSLASSYNSPLHF.

The gene calls are TRBV2 and TRBJ1-2; TRBD1 agrees at 8 bases. Germline CDR1 reads SNHLY; CDR2 reads FYNNEI. V shed 6 bases and J 0 bases; nucleotides not matched to a gene: 15. This CDR3 region has 18 residues. Here the CDR3 DNA reads TGTGCCAGCAGGTCCCGGGCAGGGGGCCCGAATGCTAACTATGGCTACACCTTC. Protein: CASRSRAGGPNANYGYTF.

The J gene is TRBJ1-4, the V gene TRBV5-1; D gene uncertain. The V gene's germline CDR1 is SGHRS and CDR2 YFSETQ. The germline V and J ends were trimmed by 0 bases and 6 bases, with 9 bases remaining between them. The CDR3 runs to 14 residues. The CDR3 bases are TGCGCCAGCAGCTTGGGAGCGACGGATGAAAAACTGTTTTTT. It translates to CASSLGATDEKLFF.

V is TRBV2 and J is TRBJ2-2; the D gene is possibly TRBD2 (6 bases). This CDR3 is 15 amino acids long. Germline loops: CDR1 SNHLY, CDR2 FYNNEI. V lost 7 bases, J lost 2 bases, and 14 bases lay in between. CDR3 sequence reads: CASTTSGANTGELFF. The CDR3 region has the DNA TGTGCCAGCACGACTAGTGGGGCCAACACCGGGGAGCTGTTTTTT.

This chain connects TRBV11-1 to TRBJ1-1, with a weak D call TRBD1 (5 bases). The CDR3 has 14 amino acids. V shed 3 bases and J shed 3 bases, with 11 bases lying between them. Germline CDR1 is SGHAT and CDR2 is FQDESV (reference sequence). CDR3 in DNA: TGTGCCAGCAGCTTGGCTGACAGATACACTGAAGCTTTCTTT. This codes for CASSLADRYTEAFF.

The chain couples TRBV19 to TRBJ2-5; D is perhaps TRBD2 (5 bases). The CDR3 is made up of 14 amino acids. Trimming removed 5 bases from V and 2 bases from J, with 12 bases in between. Germline lookup yields CDR1 LNHDA and CDR2 SQIVND (reference sequence). The CDR3 coding sequence is TGTGCCAGTAGTTTCCGAGCGGTGCAAGAGACCCAGTACTTC. As protein: CASSFRAVQETQYF.

This chain links TRBV9 with TRBJ2-3, with TRBD2 identical over 14 bases. The CDR3 extends over 17 amino acids. Germline V gives CDR1 SGDLS, CDR2 YYNGEE. The V segment lost 4 bases and the J segment 2 bases; nucleotides outside the gene matches: 6. In DNA, the CDR3 is TGTGCCAGCAGCCCCGGGACTAGCGGGGGATTCACAGATACGCAGTATTTT. Protein: CASSPGTSGGFTDTQYF. Full variable domain (rest looked up from reference TRBV9 and TRBJ2-3): DSGVTQTPKHLITATGQRVTLRCSPRSGDLSVYWYQQSLDQGLQFLIQYYNGEERAKGNILERFSAQQFPDLHSELNLSSLELGDSALYFCASSPGTSGGFTDTQYFGPGTRLTVL.

The chain recombines TRBV4-2 with TRBJ2-1, with 9 bases identical to TRBD2. The CDR3 runs to 20 residues. Germline CDR1 LGHNA, CDR2 YNFKEQ. Unmatched junction bases numbered 14, after V lost 1 base and J lost 1 base. The CDR3: CASSQVLNTLAGTSYNEQFF. Written as DNA, the CDR3 is TGTGCCAGCAGCCAAGTCCTGAACACACTAGCGGGCACTTCCTACAATGAGCAGTTCTTC.

The CDR3, as DNA: TGTGCCAGCAGCCTGGTTTCAGGAACGACTACGCAGTATTTT. Translated, it gives CASSLVSGTTTQYF. J is TRBJ2-3 and V is TRBV6-4; no clear D. CDR3 length: 14 residues. Deletions cut 6 bases from V and 8 bases from J, with 18 bases between. Germline-derived CDR1 and CDR2 are MRHNA and SNTAGT.

This chain uses TRBV11-2 with TRBJ2-7; the match to TRBD1 covers 10 bases. The CDR3 contains 16 residues. The germline V gene encodes CDR1 SGHAT and CDR2 FQNNGV. Trimming cost V 4 bases and J 3 bases; bases outside gene matches: 9. CDR3 DNA sequence: TGTGCCAGCAGCTCGGGACAGGGGAGCATGGTCTACGAGCAGTACTTC. Protein sequence: CASSSGQGSMVYEQYF.

CDR3 protein: CASGLGGRDEKLFF. The DNA for the CDR3 is TGTGCCAGCGGCCTGGGGGGAAGAGATGAAAAACTGTTTTTT. The rearrangement links TRBV25-1 to TRBJ1-4; possibly TRBD1 for D (5 bases). V lost 8 bases and J lost 6, with 16 bases in between. This CDR3 is built from 14 residues. Germline V gives CDR1 MGHDK, CDR2 SYGVNS. The complete variable domain, with remaining parts taken from reference TRBV25-1 and TRBJ1-4, reads EADIYQTPRYLVIGTGKKITLECSQTMGHDKMYWYQQDPGMELHLIHYSYGVNSTEKGDLSSESTVSRIRTEHFPLTLESARPSHTSQYLCASGLGGRDEKLFFGSGTQLSVL.

The J gene is TRBJ2-6, the V gene TRBV7-6; D unclear. Trimming cost V 4 bases and J 4 bases, with 11 bases left between them. The CDR3 runs to 15 residues. Germline CDR1 SGHVS, CDR2 FNYEAQ. The CDR3 bases are TGTGCCAGCAGCTCCTCAGTCGCAGGGGCCAACGTCCTGACTTTC. Protein sequence: CASSSSVAGANVLTF.

The V gene is TRBV5-1, the J gene TRBJ1-4, with TRBD1 matching 9 bases. The V gene's germline CDR1 is SGHRS and CDR2 YFSETQ. V lost 4 bases and J lost 7; bases outside the gene matches: 8. The CDR3 sequence is 15 residues long. The CDR3 DNA sequence: TGCGCCAGCAGCACACGAACAGGGGGCGGTGAAAAACTGTTTTTT. It translates to CASSTRTGGGEKLFF.

The chain links TRBV5-1 to TRBJ2-3, with TRBD1 identical over 7 bases. The CDR3 loop spans 16 amino acids. Trimming at V came to 0 bases and at J to 4 bases, leaving 8 bases not matched to a gene. CDR1 and CDR2 from the germline V gene are SGHRS and YFSETQ. This CDR3 is CASSLGDSSWADTQYF. The CDR3 DNA reads as TGCGCCAGCAGCTTGGGGGACAGTTCTTGGGCAGATACGCAGTATTTT.

The gene calls are TRBV10-2 and TRBJ2-5; D perhaps matches TRBD2 (5 bases). The length of the CDR3 is 12 residues. V was pared by 9 bases and J by 5 bases, with 13 bases between. CDR1 is WSHSY, CDR2 SAAADI, per germline. CDR3: CASGWTGETQYF. CDR3 DNA sequence: TGCGCCAGTGGTTGGACTGGCGAGACCCAGTACTTC.

The V call is TRBV5-5, the J call TRBJ1-2, with TRBD1 matching 11 bases. This CDR3 is built from 18 residues. Trimming at V came to 4 bases and at J to 0 bases, leaving 11 bases not matched to a gene. Germline CDR1 reads SGHKS; CDR2 reads YYEKEE (reference sequence). CDR3 region: CASSRGTGGTTANYGYTF. The CDR3 region has the DNA TGTGCCAGCAGCAGAGGGACAGGGGGTACGACCGCTAACTATGGCTACACCTTC.

The chain is built from TRBV5-4 and TRBJ2-7, with D unresolved. CDR1 SGHNT and CDR2 YYREEE come from the germline V gene (reference sequence). V was clipped by 2 bases and J by 0 bases, with 12 bases between them. The CDR3 loop spans 15 amino acids. CDR3 bases: TGTGCCAGCAGCTTCACCCGGTCCTTCTCCTACGAGCAGTACTTC. Its protein product is CASSFTRSFSYEQYF.

The rearrangement joins TRBV27 to TRBJ2-7, with 9 nucleotides matching TRBD1. Germline loops: CDR1 MNHEY, CDR2 SMNVEV (reference sequence). This CDR3 is built from 16 residues. Trimming removed 0 bases from V and 3 bases from J; junction bases left unmatched: 6. For the CDR3, the DNA is TGTGCCAGCAGTTTATCGGCCGGGACAGGGAACTACGAGCAGTACTTC. Protein product: CASSLSAGTGNYEQYF.

V usage is TRBV14 and J usage is TRBJ2-1, with a possible D match to TRBD2 (6 bases). V shed 3 bases and J shed 2 bases, with 14 bases lying between them. CDR3 length equals 16 residues. Germline values: CDR1 SGHDN, CDR2 FVKESK. CDR3 in amino acids: CASSQTWRDPYNEQFF. Written as DNA, the CDR3 is TGTGCCAGCAGCCAGACGTGGCGGGACCCCTACAATGAGCAGTTCTTC.

The V call is TRBV2, the J call TRBJ2-3, with D perhaps matching TRBD2 (6 bases). Germline CDR1 SNHLY, CDR2 FYNNEI. Trimming shortened V by 6 bases and J by 3 bases, and 25 bases separated the two germline ends. CDR3 length equals 18 residues. CDR3 residues: CASSDPLSRRGETDTQYF. For the CDR3, the DNA is TGTGCCAGCAGCGACCCGCTGTCTCGGCGGGGCGAGACAGATACGCAGTATTTT.

V and J are TRBV5-1 and TRBJ2-7, with 10 nucleotides matching TRBD1. CDR3 length: 16 amino acids. Germline CDR1 is SGHRS and CDR2 is YFSETQ. With 1 base clipped from V and 0 bases from J, the junction kept 4 bases outside the gene matches. CDR3: CASSLQGQGTSYEQYF. In DNA, the CDR3 is TGCGCCAGCAGCTTGCAGGGACAGGGGACCTCCTACGAGCAGTACTTC.

The chain joins TRBV7-2 to TRBJ1-4; D ambiguous. Per germline, CDR1 SGHTA and CDR2 FQGNSA. Trimming removed 2 bases from V and 14 bases from J, with 18 bases in between. There are 14 residues in the CDR3. The CDR3 nucleotides read TGTGCCAGCAGCTTATTTGGACGGGGAGCAATGCTGTTTTTT. Translating gives CASSLFGRGAMLFF.

The chain links TRBV6-5 to TRBJ2-7; TRBD2 agrees at 7 bases. V trimming: 2 bases; J trimming: 2 bases; junction bases outside the gene matches: 6. The CDR3 covers 15 residues. Germline assignment: CDR1 MNHEY and CDR2 SVGAGI. CDR3 coding DNA: TGTGCCAGCAGTTACGGCCCTAGCGGTCCCTACGAGCAGTACTTC. Residues: CASSYGPSGPYEQYF.